Listed below are T cell receptor beta chains from one sample, sequenced in a study of CD8 T cells in ankylosing spondylitis. TCRdb reanalysed the 5' RACE reads using MiXCR and keeps one entry per CDR3 protein. Of about 500,000 distinct CDR3 sequences detected, about 13% appear once; the ten largest clones hold approximately 6.3%. The sample consisted of blood, either unsorted or a sorted T cell fraction (not recorded which). The receptors originated from a male donor with ankylosing spondylitis. CDR3s include the opening cysteine and the closing phenylalanine or tryptophan. Fields, in order: V gene, J gene, D gene, clone size, CDR3 DNA, CDR3 protein. The D gene is left open where the match is weak. Clone sizes are given selectively: once, few, many, or a class where the clone is expanded.

TRBV20-1	TRBJ2-2	-	many	TGCAGCGTAGGGACAAGAAACACCGGGGAGCTGTTTTTT	CSVGTRNTGELFF
TRBV29-1	TRBJ2-3	-	many	TGCAGCGTTGCCCAGACCTCCTCTAGCACAGATACGCAGTATTTT	CSVAQTSSSTDTQYF
TRBV3-1	TRBJ1-1	-	-	TGTGCCAGCAGCCCTAGAAGGAATACAGGGAGGGACACTGAAGCTTTCTTT	CASSPRRNTGRDTEAFF
TRBV29-1	TRBJ2-3	-	-	TGCAGCGTTGAACTGGACAGCACCCCCACAGATACGCAGTATTTT	CSVELDSTPTDTQYF
TRBV2	TRBJ1-1	TRBD1	few	TGTGCCAGCAGTGACAGGGGGCATAACACTGAAGCTTTCTTT	CASSDRGHNTEAFF
TRBV5-1	TRBJ2-5	TRBD1	few	TGCGCCAGCAGCGCGACAGGGATGGAGACCCAGTACTTC	CASSATGMETQYF
TRBV6-1	TRBJ1-5	-	few	TGTGCCAGCAGTGAAATGGGGTCGTGGGGTCAGCCCCAGCATTTT	CASSEMGSWGQPQHF
TRBV5-1	TRBJ2-3	TRBD2	-	TGCGCCAGCAGCTACGGGACTAGCAACTCAGATACGCAGTATTTT	CASSYGTSNSDTQYF
TRBV11-2	TRBJ1-4	-	-	TGTGCCAGCAGCCCGGGGATCGGGATCGAGGAAAAACTGTTTTTT	CASSPGIGIEEKLFF
TRBV11-2	TRBJ2-2	-	-	TGTGCCAGCAGCTTAGATCGGTGGGGCTCGAACACCGGGGAGCTGTTTTTT	CASSLDRWGSNTGELFF
TRBV5-1	TRBJ1-5	TRBD1	-	TGCGCCAGCAGCATAGGACAGGCAGCCTCGCCCCAGCATTTT	CASSIGQAASPQHF
TRBV3-1	TRBJ2-1	TRBD2	-	TGTGCCAGCAGCCAAGGCTCGGGAGGGGGTGAGCAGTTCTTC	CASSQGSGGGEQFF
TRBV15	TRBJ2-5	TRBD2	-	TGTGCCACCAGCAGAGATATAGCGGGGGGCGAAGAGACCCAGTACTTC	CATSRDIAGGEETQYF
TRBV6-2/TRBV6-3	TRBJ1-2	TRBD1	few	TGTGCCAGCAGTTCGTGGGACAGTGGCTACACCTTC	CASSSWDSGYTF
TRBV24-1	TRBJ1-2	TRBD1	-	TGTGCCACCAGTGATGAGCCAGGACAGGATGGGTATGGCTACACCTTC	CATSDEPGQDGYGYTF